This is a list of T cell receptor beta chains from one sample in a study of T cells after yellow fever vaccination. TCRdb recomputed calls from the 5' RACE reads with MiXCR, one row per CDR3 protein. The profile shows about 350,000 distinct CDR3 sequences, around 8.1% of them singletons. Here the sequenced sample was PBMCs, taken around 45 days after the first yellow fever vaccination. The source is a man younger than 35 who received the YFV17D yellow fever vaccine. The CDR3 runs from the conserved cysteine through the conserved F or W. Fields, in order: CDR3 protein, CDR3 DNA, J gene, clone size, V gene, D gene, CDR3 length. A D gene is named only where the DNA matches it firmly. Rows may omit the clone size; those that give it use once, few, many or a size class.

CSVGLALETQYF TGCAGCGTTGGGCTAGCGCTAGAGACCCAGTACTTC TRBJ2-5 - TRBV29-1 - 12
CASRTVRNSPLHF TGTGCCAGCCGGACGGTGAGAAATTCACCCCTCCACTTT TRBJ1-6 - TRBV19 - 13
CASSPSQGTYEQFF TGTGCCAGCAGCCCTTCACAGGGTACCTATGAGCAGTTCTTC TRBJ2-1 - TRBV13 - 14
CSAPGRGAGANVLTF TGCAGTGCTCCGGGCAGGGGTGCTGGGGCCAACGTCCTGACTTTC TRBJ2-6 few TRBV20-1 - 15
CASSYSGGGYTEAFF TGTGCCAGCAGTTACTCGGGTGGAGGCTACACTGAAGCTTTCTTT TRBJ1-1 - TRBV6-5 - 15
CASSLADEGGEQYF TGTGCCAGCAGCTTGGCCGACGAGGGCGGCGAGCAGTACTTC TRBJ2-7 many TRBV5-4 - 14
CSAATGVTYGYTF TGCAGTGCCGCGACAGGGGTGACCTATGGCTACACCTTC TRBJ1-2 - TRBV20-1 TRBD1 13
CAISDLRDRGTGELFF TGTGCCATCAGTGACCTCCGGGACAGGGGAACCGGGGAGCTGTTTTTT TRBJ2-2 - TRBV10-3 TRBD1 16
CASSLRGAKEQFF TGTGCCAGCAGTTTGCGGGGGGCTAAGGAGCAGTTCTTC TRBJ2-1 many TRBV12-3/TRBV12-4 TRBD2 13
CASGPRGQSNEQFF TGTGCCAGCGGCCCTAGGGGGCAGTCTAATGAGCAGTTCTTC TRBJ2-1 - TRBV12-3/TRBV12-4 TRBD1 14
CASSLTVGIRSPLHF TGCGCCAGCAGCTTAACAGTCGGGATTCGGTCACCCCTCCACTTT TRBJ1-6 - TRBV5-1 - 15
CASSQRDSSQGEAFF TGTGCCAGCAGCCAACGGGACAGTTCACAGGGAGAAGCTTTCTTT TRBJ1-1 - TRBV7-8 TRBD1 15
CASSGGGTYNEQFF TGTGCCAGCAGCGGGGGGGGGACCTACAATGAGCAGTTCTTC TRBJ2-1 - TRBV5-4 TRBD2 14
CASSSLMRLYEQYF TGTGCCAGCAGCTCATTGATGCGCTTGTACGAGCAGTACTTC TRBJ2-7 few TRBV11-2 - 14
CASSLGTSGGTDTQYF TGTGCCAGCAGCTTGGGGACTAGCGGGGGCACAGATACGCAGTATTTT TRBJ2-3 - TRBV5-4 TRBD2 16
CASSSRSRGPYEQYF TGTGCCAGCAGCTCCCGCTCCAGGGGCCCCTACGAGCAGTACTTC TRBJ2-7 few TRBV7-2 - 15
CASSPKITGPGITDTQYF TGTGCCAGCTCCCCAAAAATTACCGGGCCGGGAATCACAGATACGCAGTATTTT TRBJ2-3 few TRBV18 - 18
CASSRGRWVDTQYF TGTGCCAGCAGCCGGGGGAGGTGGGTGGATACGCAGTATTTT TRBJ2-3 - TRBV7-3 - 14
CASIERTGQETQYF TGTGCCAGCATCGAAAGGACGGGACAAGAGACCCAGTACTTC TRBJ2-5 many TRBV7-2 - 14
CASSLWDSVNTEAFF TGCGCCAGCAGCTTGTGGGACTCCGTGAACACTGAAGCTTTCTTT TRBJ1-1 few TRBV5-1 - 15